This TCR beta chain was captured in a study of blood T cell repertoires in COVID-19. Study overall: Sources were T cells, B-cell-depleted T cells, or PBMCs; the material itself was cDNA or gDNA.

In the original analysis: Estimated nucleated cell counts came from reference gene primer amplification. TCRdb's copy holds only in-frame clones and misses some; the assay was immunoSEQ multiplex PCR. The V and J calls and clone size are taken from that table; D and trimming were inferred from the DNA. The top ten hold about 14% of the sample, which has 70,000 or so clones, 75% to 80% seen once. The ends lost 8 bases at V and 5 bases at J; junction bases unmatched: 8. The CDR3 is 13 residues long. Germline V gene data show CDR1 as SNHLY and CDR2 as FYNNEI. Sequencing was carried out using peripheral blood. This sequence joins TRBV2 and TRBJ1-2; 7 bases agree with TRBD1. This TCR was sampled from a human donor in a cohort sampled during active COVID-19. Here the CDR3 reads CASHGQALYGYTF. CDR3 nucleotide sequence: TGTGCCAGCCATGGACAGGCGCTTTATGGCTACACCTTC.